This T cell receptor beta chain was captured in a study of T-cell memory formation after mild COVID-19. Study-wide findings and caveats: Pre-infection memory contained some responding clones, which suggested that cross-reactive memory had joined.

This clonotype was observed a handful of times. The antigen is unknown. CDR1 and CDR2 (germline): MGHRA, YSYEKL. There are 15 residues in the CDR3. J gave up 9 bases and V 0 bases, and 4 bases lay outside the gene matches. TCRdb called the 5' RACE reads again in MiXCR, with one record for every CDR3 protein. The table shows around 500,000 distinct CDR3 sequences, with around a sixth occurring only once. The source material was PBMCs or a T cell subset sorted from them (not recorded which). V and J are TRBV4-1 and TRBJ1-6, with TRBD1 matching over 8 bases. This TCR derives from an adult woman who had mild COVID-19 (a few samples of this study predate the infection). Cell type and time point are not known. CDR3 nucleotides: TGCGCCAGCAGCCAAGAGACAGGGGTGGCTTCACCCCTCCACTTT. This translates into CASSQETGVASPLHF.